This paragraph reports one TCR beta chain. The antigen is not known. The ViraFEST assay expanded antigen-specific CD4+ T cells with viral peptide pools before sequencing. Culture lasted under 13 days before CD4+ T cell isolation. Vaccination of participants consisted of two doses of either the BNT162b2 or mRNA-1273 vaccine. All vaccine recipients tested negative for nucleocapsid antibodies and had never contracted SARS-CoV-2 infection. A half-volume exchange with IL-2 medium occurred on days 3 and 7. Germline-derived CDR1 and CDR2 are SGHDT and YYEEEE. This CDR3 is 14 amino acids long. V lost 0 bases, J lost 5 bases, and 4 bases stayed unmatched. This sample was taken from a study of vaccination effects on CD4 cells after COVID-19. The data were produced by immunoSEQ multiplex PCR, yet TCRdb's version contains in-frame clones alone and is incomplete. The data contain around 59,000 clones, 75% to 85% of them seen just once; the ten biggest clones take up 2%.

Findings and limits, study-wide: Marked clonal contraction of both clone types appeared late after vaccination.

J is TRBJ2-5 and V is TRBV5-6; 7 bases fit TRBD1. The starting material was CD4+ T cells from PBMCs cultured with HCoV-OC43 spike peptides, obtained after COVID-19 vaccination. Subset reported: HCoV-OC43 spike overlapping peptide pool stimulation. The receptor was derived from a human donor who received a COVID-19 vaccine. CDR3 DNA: TGTGCCAGCAGCTTGGACAGGGGTGGGGAGACCCAGTACTTC. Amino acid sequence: CASSLDRGGETQYF.